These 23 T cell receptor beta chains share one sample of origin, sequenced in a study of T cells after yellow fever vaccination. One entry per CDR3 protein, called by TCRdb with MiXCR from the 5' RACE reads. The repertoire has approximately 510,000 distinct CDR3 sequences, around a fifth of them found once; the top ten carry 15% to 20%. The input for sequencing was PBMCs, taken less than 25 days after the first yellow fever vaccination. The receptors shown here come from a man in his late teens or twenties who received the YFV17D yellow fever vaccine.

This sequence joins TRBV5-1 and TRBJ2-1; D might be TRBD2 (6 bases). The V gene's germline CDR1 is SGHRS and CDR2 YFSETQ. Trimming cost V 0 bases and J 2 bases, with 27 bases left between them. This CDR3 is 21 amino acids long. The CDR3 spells CASSLAGGIGSSGRPYNEQFF. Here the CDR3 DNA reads TGCGCCAGCAGCTTGGCCGGGGGAATCGGGTCGAGCGGGCGCCCCTACAATGAGCAGTTCTTC.

Here the CDR3 reads CATSEGRAGEQYV. In DNA form, the CDR3 reads TGTGCCACCAGCGAGGGACGCGCGGGCGAGCAGTACGTC. The chain couples TRBV15 to TRBJ2-7; either TRBD1 or TRBD2 may fit D (5 bases each). The germline V and J ends were trimmed by 5 bases and 6 bases, with 14 bases remaining between them. The germline V gene encodes CDR1 LNHNV and CDR2 YYDKDF (reference sequence). This CDR3 region has 13 residues.

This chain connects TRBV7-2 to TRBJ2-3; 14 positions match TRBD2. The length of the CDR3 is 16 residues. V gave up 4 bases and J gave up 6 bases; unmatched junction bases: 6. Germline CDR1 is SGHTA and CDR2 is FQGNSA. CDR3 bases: TGTGCCAGCAGCTCCCCGGGACTAGCGGGGGAGGATACGCAGTATTTT. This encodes CASSSPGLAGEDTQYF.

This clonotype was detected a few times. CDR3 sequence: CASSPGTMEGSPLHF. CDR3 DNA sequence: TGTGCCAGCAGCCCCGGGACAATGGAAGGGTCACCCCTCCACTTT. The V and J genes are TRBV7-8 and TRBJ1-6; possibly TRBD1 for D (6 bases). The CDR3 runs 15 residues. The germline V and J ends were trimmed by 5 bases and 10 bases, with 18 bases remaining between them. CDR1 SGHVS and CDR2 FQNEAQ come from the germline V gene.

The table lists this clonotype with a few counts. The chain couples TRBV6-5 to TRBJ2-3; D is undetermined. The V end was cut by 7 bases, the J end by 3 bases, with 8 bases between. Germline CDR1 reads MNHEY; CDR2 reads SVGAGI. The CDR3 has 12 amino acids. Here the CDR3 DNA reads TGTGCCAGCACTGGTCGGACAGATACGCAGTATTTT. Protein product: CASTGRTDTQYF.

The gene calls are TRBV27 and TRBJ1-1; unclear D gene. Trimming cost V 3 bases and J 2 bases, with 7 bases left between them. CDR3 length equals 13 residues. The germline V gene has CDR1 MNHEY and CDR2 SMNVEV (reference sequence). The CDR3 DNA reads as TGTGCCAGCAGTTTTATGGCCAACACTGAAGCTTTCTTT. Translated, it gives CASSFMANTEAFF.

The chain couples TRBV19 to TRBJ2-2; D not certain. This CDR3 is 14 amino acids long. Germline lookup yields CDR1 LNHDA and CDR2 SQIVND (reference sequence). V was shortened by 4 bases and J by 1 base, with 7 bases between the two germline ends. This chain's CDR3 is CASSRLQNTGELFF. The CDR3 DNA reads TGTGCCAGTAGTAGATTGCAGAACACCGGGGAGCTGTTTTTT.

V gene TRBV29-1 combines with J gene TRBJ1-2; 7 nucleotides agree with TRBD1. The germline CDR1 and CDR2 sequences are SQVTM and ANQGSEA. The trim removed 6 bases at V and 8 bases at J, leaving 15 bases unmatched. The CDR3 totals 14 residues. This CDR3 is CSVSILDRAGGYTF. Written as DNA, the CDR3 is TGCAGCGTCTCTATCCTAGACAGGGCGGGGGGCTACACCTTC.

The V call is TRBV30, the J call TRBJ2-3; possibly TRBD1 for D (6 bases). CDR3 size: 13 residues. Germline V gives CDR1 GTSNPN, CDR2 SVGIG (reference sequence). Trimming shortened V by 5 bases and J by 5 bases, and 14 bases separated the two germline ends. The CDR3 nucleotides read TGTGCCTGGGGGTTACAGGGAGTAGATACGCAGTATTTT. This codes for CAWGLQGVDTQYF.

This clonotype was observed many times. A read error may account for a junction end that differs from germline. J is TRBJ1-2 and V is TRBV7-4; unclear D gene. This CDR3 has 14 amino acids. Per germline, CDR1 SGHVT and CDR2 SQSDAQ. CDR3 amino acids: CASILGGYSPDYTF. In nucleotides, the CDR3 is TGTGCCAGCATCTTAGGCGGCTACTCCCCCGACTACACCTTC.

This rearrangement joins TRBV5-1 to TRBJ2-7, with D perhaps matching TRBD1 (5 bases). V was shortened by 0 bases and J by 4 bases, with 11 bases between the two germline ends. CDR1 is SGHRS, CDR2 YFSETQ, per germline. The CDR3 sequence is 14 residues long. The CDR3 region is CASSLGTSNYEQYF. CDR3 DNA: TGCGCCAGCAGCTTGGGGACATCGAATTACGAGCAGTACTTC.

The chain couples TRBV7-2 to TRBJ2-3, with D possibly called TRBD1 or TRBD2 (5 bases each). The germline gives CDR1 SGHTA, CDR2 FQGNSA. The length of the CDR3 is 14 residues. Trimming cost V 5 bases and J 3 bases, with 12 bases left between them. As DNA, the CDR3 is TGTGCCAGCAGCCGAGGATGGGGGACAGATACGCAGTATTTT. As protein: CASSRGWGTDTQYF.

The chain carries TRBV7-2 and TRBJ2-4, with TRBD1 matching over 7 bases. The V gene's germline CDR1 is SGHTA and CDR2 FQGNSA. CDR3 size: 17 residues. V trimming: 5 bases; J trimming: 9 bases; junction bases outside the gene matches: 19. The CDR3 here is CASSPSPGTVLGSIQYF. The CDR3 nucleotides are TGTGCCAGCAGCCCTTCGCCAGGGACAGTGCTGGGAAGCATTCAGTACTTC. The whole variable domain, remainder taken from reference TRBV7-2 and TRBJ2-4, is GAGVSQSPSNKVTEKGKDVELRCDPISGHTALYWYRQSLGQGLEFLIYFQGNSAPDKSGLPSDRFSAERTGGSVSTLTIQRTQQEDSAVYLCASSPSPGTVLGSIQYFGAGTRLSVL.

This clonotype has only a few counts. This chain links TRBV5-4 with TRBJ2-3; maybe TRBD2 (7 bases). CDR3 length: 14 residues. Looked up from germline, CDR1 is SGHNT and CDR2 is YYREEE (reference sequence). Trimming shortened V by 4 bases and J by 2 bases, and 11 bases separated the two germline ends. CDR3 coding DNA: TGTGCCAGCAGCACACGGGGGGCCACAGATACGCAGTATTTT. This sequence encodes CASSTRGATDTQYF. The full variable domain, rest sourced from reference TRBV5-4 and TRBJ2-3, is ETGVTQSPTHLIKTRGQQVTLRCSSQSGHNTVSWYQQALGQGPQFIFQYYREEENGRGNFPPRFSGLQFPNYSSELNVNALELDDSALYLCASSTRGATDTQYFGPGTRLTVL.

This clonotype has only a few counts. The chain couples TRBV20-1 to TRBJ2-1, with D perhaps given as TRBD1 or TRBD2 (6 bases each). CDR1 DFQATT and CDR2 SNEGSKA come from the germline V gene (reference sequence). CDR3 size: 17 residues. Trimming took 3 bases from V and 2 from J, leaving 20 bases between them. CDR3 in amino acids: CSARGLVEGGTYNEQFF. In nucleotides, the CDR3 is TGCAGTGCTAGGGGCCTAGTAGAGGGGGGTACCTACAATGAGCAGTTCTTC.

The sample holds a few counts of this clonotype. The CDR3 DNA reads TGCGCCAGCAGCCCCGGACCCCAGGACCACAATGAGCAGTTCTTC. This encodes CASSPGPQDHNEQFF. The V and J genes are TRBV5-1 and TRBJ2-1, with no clear D. The germline CDR1 and CDR2 sequences are SGHRS and YFSETQ. Between the trimmed V and J ends, which lost 4 bases and 5 bases, there was a span of 16 bases. The CDR3 runs to 15 residues. Filled out from reference TRBV5-1 and TRBJ2-1, the complete variable domain reads KAGVTQTPRYLIKTRGQQVTLSCSPISGHRSVSWYQQTPGQGLQFLFEYFSETQRNKGNFPGRFSGRQFSNSRSEMNVSTLELGDSALYLCASSPGPQDHNEQFFGPGTRLTVL.

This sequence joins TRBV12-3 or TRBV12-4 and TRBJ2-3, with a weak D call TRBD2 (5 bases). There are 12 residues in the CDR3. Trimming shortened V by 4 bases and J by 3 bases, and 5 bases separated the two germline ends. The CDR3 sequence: CASSWETDTQYF. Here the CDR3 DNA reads TGTGCCAGCAGTTGGGAGACAGATACGCAGTATTTT.

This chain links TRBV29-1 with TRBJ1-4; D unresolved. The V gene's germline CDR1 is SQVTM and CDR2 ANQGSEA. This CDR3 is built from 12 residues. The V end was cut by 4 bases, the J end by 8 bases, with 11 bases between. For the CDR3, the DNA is TGCAGCGTTGCTCGTCTCGGGGAAAAACTGTTTTTT. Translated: CSVARLGEKLFF.

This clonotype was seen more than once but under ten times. The CDR3 here is CASSVEGGPPGGYTF. The CDR3 nucleotides read TGTGCCAGCAGCGTAGAGGGAGGACCCCCGGGAGGCTACACCTTC. This sequence joins TRBV9 and TRBJ1-2, with D uncertain. Trimming shortened V by 0 bases and J by 8 bases, and 17 bases separated the two germline ends. Germline V gives CDR1 SGDLS, CDR2 YYNGEE. The CDR3 totals 15 residues.

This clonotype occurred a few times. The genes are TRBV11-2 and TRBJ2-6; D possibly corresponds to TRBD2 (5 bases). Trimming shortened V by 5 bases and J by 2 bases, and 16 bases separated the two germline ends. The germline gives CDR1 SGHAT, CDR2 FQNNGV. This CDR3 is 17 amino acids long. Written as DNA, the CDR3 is TGTGCCAGCAGCCCCCGAGACCCGGGGACTGGGGCCAACGTCCTGACTTTC. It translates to CASSPRDPGTGANVLTF.

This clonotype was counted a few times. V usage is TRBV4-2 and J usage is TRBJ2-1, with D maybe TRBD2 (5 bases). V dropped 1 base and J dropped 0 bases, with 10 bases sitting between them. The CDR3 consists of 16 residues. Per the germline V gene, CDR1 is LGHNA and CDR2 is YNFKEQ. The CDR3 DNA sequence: TGTGCCAGCAGCCAAGCTGCAGGAGGCTCCTACAATGAGCAGTTCTTC. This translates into CASSQAAGGSYNEQFF.

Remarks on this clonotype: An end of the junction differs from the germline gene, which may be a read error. DNA for the CDR3: TGCACCAGCAGCCAAGATGGGCTAGCGGGGGGAGAGACCCAGTACTTC. Amino acids: CTSSQDGLAGGETQYF. The gene calls are TRBV4-3 and TRBJ2-5, with 11 bases that match TRBD2. The CDR3 contains 16 residues. Germline V gene data show CDR1 as LGHNA and CDR2 as YSLEER.

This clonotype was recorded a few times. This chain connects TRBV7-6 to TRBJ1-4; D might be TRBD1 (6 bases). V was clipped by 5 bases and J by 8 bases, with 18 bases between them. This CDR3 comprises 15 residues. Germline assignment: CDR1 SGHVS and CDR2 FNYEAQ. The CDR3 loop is CASSPAPGTTEKLFF. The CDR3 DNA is TGTGCCAGCAGCCCAGCTCCCGGGACAACGGAAAAACTGTTTTTT.